Following are 8 T cell receptor beta chains from one sample sequenced in a study of blood T cell repertoires in COVID-19. Clones were read by immunoSEQ multiplex PCR, and TCRdb kept only the in-frame ones, dropping some. This table has 90,000 or so clones, roughly 90% appearing once. Sequencing input: peripheral blood. The source of these receptors is a woman in her sixties or seventies with acute or convalescent COVID-19.

The chain uses TRBV2 and TRBJ1-3; 8 bases are a match to TRBD1. CDR1 and CDR2 (germline): SNHLY, FYNNEI. V gave up 3 bases and J gave up 0 bases; unmatched junction bases: 4. The CDR3 runs 16 residues. The CDR3 is CASSEDTGGSGNTIYF. The DNA of the CDR3 is TGTGCCAGCAGTGAGGATACAGGGGGCTCTGGAAACACCATATATTTT.

The chain combines TRBV6-6 with TRBJ1-5; no firm D call. The CDR3 covers 16 residues. Germline V lookup: CDR1 MNHNY, CDR2 SVGAGI (reference sequence). Trimming left V 0 bases short and J 3 bases short, with 12 bases between. The CDR3 protein is CASSYSSGVYNQPQHF. The CDR3 DNA sequence: TGTGCCAGCAGTTACTCTTCGGGAGTATACAATCAGCCCCAGCATTTT.

This clone was seen only once. The V call is TRBV5-1, the J call TRBJ2-7, with D perhaps TRBD2 (6 bases). The CDR3 extends over 15 amino acids. Germline V CDR1 and CDR2: SGHRS, YFSETQ. V was trimmed by 8 bases and J by 0 bases, leaving 18 bases between them. CDR3 nucleotides: TGCGCCAGTGCCCCATATACGGGAGACTCCTACGAGCAGTACTTC. Translated, it gives CASAPYTGDSYEQYF.

This clone was found once. V gene TRBV6-6 combines with J gene TRBJ1-1; tentatively, D is TRBD1 (6 bases). Trimming took off 5 bases at V and 1 base at J, with 8 bases between the two ends. The CDR3 spans 13 residues. The V gene's germline CDR1 is MNHNY and CDR2 SVGAGI (reference sequence). CDR3 bases: TGTGCCAGCAGTCCCAGGGGGAACACTGAAGCTTTCTTT. The encoded protein is CASSPRGNTEAFF.

The chain joins TRBV19 to TRBJ1-2; 7 bases match TRBD1. Germline CDR1 and CDR2: LNHDA and SQIVND (reference sequence). The length of the CDR3 is 15 residues. J was trimmed by 1 base and V by 6 bases; bases with no gene match: 8. In nucleotides, the CDR3 is TGTGCCAGTAGAAAAGGACAGGCGGATAACTATGGCTACACCTTC. This gives the protein CASRKGQADNYGYTF.

The V gene is TRBV7-2, the J gene TRBJ2-7, with 11 bases fitting TRBD1. Trimming cost V 5 bases and J 3 bases; bases outside gene matches: 9. Germline V gene data show CDR1 as SGHTA and CDR2 as FQGNSA. CDR3 length: 16 residues. CDR3 in amino acids: CASSLSADRGHYEQYF. The CDR3 DNA reads TGTGCCAGCAGCCTCAGCGCGGACAGGGGGCACTACGAGCAGTACTTC.

In its sample, this clone was seen a few times. The gene calls are TRBV6-5 and TRBJ2-1, with TRBD2 as a possible D gene (6 bases). Trimming left V 5 bases short and J 8 bases short, with 13 bases between. The CDR3 totals 13 residues. Germline V CDR1 and CDR2: MNHEY, SVGAGI. The DNA of the CDR3 is TGTGCCAGCAGTAATGGGGAGGTGTATGAGCAGTTCTTC. Translating it yields CASSNGEVYEQFF.

This chain uses TRBV6-5 with TRBJ2-7; 10 bases match TRBD1. The germline V gene has CDR1 MNHEY and CDR2 SVGAGI. Losses at the gene ends were 6 bases for V and 6 bases for J; bases not matched to a gene: 8. The CDR3 length is 14 residues. The CDR3 bases are TGTGCCAGCAGAGTGGGGGACAGGGGTCCCGAGCAGTACGTC. Its protein is CASRVGDRGPEQYV.